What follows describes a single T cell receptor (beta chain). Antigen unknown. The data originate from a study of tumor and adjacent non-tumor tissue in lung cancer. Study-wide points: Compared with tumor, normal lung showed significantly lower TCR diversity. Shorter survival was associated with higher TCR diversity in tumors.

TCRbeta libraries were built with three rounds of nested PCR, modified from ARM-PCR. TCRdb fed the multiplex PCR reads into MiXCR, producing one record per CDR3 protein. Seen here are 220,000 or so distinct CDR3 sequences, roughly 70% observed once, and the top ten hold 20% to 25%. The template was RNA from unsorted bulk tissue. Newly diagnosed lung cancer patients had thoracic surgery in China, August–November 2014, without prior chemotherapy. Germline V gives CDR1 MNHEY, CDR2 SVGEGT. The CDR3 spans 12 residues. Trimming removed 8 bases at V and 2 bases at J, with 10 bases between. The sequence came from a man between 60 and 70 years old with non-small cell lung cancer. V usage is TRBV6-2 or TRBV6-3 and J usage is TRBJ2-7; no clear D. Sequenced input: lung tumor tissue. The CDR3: CASARATYEQYF. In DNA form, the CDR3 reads TGTGCCAGCGCTCGGGCTACCTACGAGCAGTACTTC.